A selection of T cell receptor beta chains follows, all from one sample in a study of T cell repertoires in cytomegalovirus infection. TCRdb passed the reads through MiXCR, listing each CDR3 protein once. The table shows about 440,000 distinct CDR3 sequences, with approximately 32% occurring only once. The sequenced sample consisted of PBMCs. These receptor sequences come from a human donor in good health (CMV status not recorded). Some clones in this sample may be carry-over from other donors' samples. Each CDR3 is given without its conserved first and last residue. Clone size is stated in some rows and not others, as once, few, many or a class when expanded.

>TRBV4-3|few|TRBJ1-4
ASSQRDGGNEKLF
>TRBV29-1|few|TRBJ2-3
SVQTGQSQDTQY
>TRBV12-5|.|TRBJ1-1
ASGPSEPMNTEAF
>TRBV7-9|few|TRBJ1-1
ASRGDSEAF
>TRBV5-6|.|TRBJ2-7
ASSQEGLPSNEQY
>TRBV6-5|.|TRBJ2-2
ASSPENPTGELF
>TRBV7-2|.|TRBJ2-2
ASSWDSGGELF
>TRBV4-2|few|TRBJ2-7
ASSQDPAGPEQY
>TRBV19|.|TRBJ2-5
ASSSTSGGQETQY
>TRBV15|.|TRBJ1-5
ATSTKTGIGNQPQH
>TRBV10-2|.|TRBJ1-2
ASRGQASYGYT
>TRBV9|.|TRBJ1-2
ASSVGQGASGYT
>TRBV12-3/TRBV12-4|many|TRBJ2-5
ASTRYSQETQY
>TRBV7-6|few|TRBJ1-6
ASSLAVGQEINSPLH
>TRBV28|.|TRBJ1-5
ASRIQGARRNQPQH
>TRBV5-1|few|TRBJ1-1
ASSPMGLNTEAF
>TRBV18|few|TRBJ1-1
ASSPPGRPMNTEAF
>TRBV6-1|few|TRBJ1-5
ASNPGGTNNQPQH
>TRBV14|once|TRBJ2-7
ASSQRGVFGYEQY
>TRBV10-3|few|TRBJ1-5
AISEAGRNQPQH